The T cell receptor (beta chain) under discussion was sequenced for a study of T cell repertoires in cytomegalovirus infection. Study details: As its CMV epitopes, the study selected recently identified HLA-C-restricted and well-studied HLA-B-restricted targets. Shared public TCR beta signatures pointed to both CMV infection and a matching HLA type. Study-level findings and limits: Individuals carrying CMV plus the relevant HLA were identified by cumulative frequency of public TCR beta families. The ex vivo response was dominated by HLA-C-restricted CMV-specific TCR beta clonotypes.

Remarks on this clonotype: Its matching antigen is unknown.

This CDR3 is 15 amino acids long. V lost 2 bases to trimming and J lost 4 bases; unmatched junction nucleotides: 7. CDR1 and CDR2 (germline): ENHRY, SYGVKD. TCRdb re-called the reads through MiXCR, storing one row per CDR3 protein. The sample shows approximately 150,000 distinct CDR3 sequences, 20% to 25% of them seen only once. This chain links TRBV10-3 with TRBJ2-5; 7 nucleotides match TRBD1. The sequenced sample was CD8+ T cells from cultured PBMCs, obtained from culture after CMV antigen stimulation. The sequence derives from a human donor in good health (CMV status not recorded). Some clones in this sample may be carry-over from other donors' samples. The CDR3 sequence is CAISEGTGAGETQYF. The CDR3 DNA reads as TGTGCCATCAGTGAGGGCACAGGGGCGGGAGAGACCCAGTACTTC.